The 2 T cell receptor beta chains below all came from one sample that was sequenced in a study of blood T cell repertoires in COVID-19. Clones were sequenced by immunoSEQ multiplex PCR, and TCRdb holds only the in-frame ones, with some missing. The table shows about 170,000 clones, with roughly 80% occurring only once. Sequencing was performed on peripheral blood. Receptors were obtained from a woman in her seventies with COVID-19, enrolled during active disease.

The chain joins TRBV29-1 to TRBJ1-1; D is perhaps TRBD1 (6 bases). The germline gives CDR1 SQVTM, CDR2 ANQGSEA. The CDR3 consists of 14 residues. The V end lost 7 bases, the J end lost 0 bases, and 15 bases lay between the germline ends. The CDR3 DNA reads as TGCAGCGCGCTACAGGGCACCATGAACACTGAAGCTTTCTTT. Translation: CSALQGTMNTEAFF.

This chain connects TRBV5-1 to TRBJ2-1, with TRBD1 as a possible D gene (5 bases). The V gene's germline CDR1 is SGHRS and CDR2 YFSETQ. This CDR3 has 16 residues. The V end was cut by 1 base, the J end by 2 bases, with 13 bases between. The CDR3 DNA follows: TGCGCCAGCAGCTTGCCTTCGACAGCTACCTACAATGAGCAGTTCTTC. It is translated as CASSLPSTATYNEQFF.